Shown below are 6 T cell receptor beta chains from a single sample sequenced in a study of CD8+ T cells in alopecia areata. Extracted from the samples, RNA was reverse transcribed into cDNA to serve as the sequencing template. Repertoires were generated with immunoSEQ multiplex PCR, while TCRdb's copy carries only in-frame clones and drops some. The sample has roughly 230,000 clones, less than 50% seen once. As for treatment: oral pan-JAK inhibitor, 5-10 mg twice daily. Sequenced here: CD4+ T cells sorted from blood, sampled at approximately week 37, from a patient treated with tofacitinib. The receptors here all came from a human donor with alopecia areata.

This clone occurred a few times. V is TRBV28 and J is TRBJ2-7; no clear D. Germline V gives CDR1 MDHEN, CDR2 SYDVKM. The ends were cut back, 6 bases at V and 6 bases at J, with 12 bases in the middle. The CDR3 totals 12 residues. The CDR3 DNA reads as TGTGCCAGCAGCCTCACGTGGGGCGAGCAGTACTTC. This sequence encodes CASSLTWGEQYF.

This clone showed up just once. This sample also contains other DNA sequences that code for the same CDR3. The chain uses TRBV30 and TRBJ1-2; 7 nucleotides agree with TRBD1. The germline V gene has CDR1 GTSNPN and CDR2 SVGIG (reference sequence). The J segment lost 4 bases and the V segment lost 1 base, leaving 0 bases of the junction unmatched. This CDR3 is 12 amino acids long. CDR3 amino acids: CAWSGQGYGYTF. The DNA of the CDR3 is TGTGCCTGGAGTGGACAGGGCTATGGCTACACCTTC.

The chain carries TRBV28 and TRBJ2-2; no clear D gene. The germline CDR1 and CDR2 sequences are MDHEN and SYDVKM. The CDR3 is 17 residues long. V shed 5 bases and J shed 6 bases, with 22 bases lying between them. The CDR3 here is CASSAPNPSGLPGELFF. CDR3 nucleotides: TGTGCCAGCAGTGCGCCGAACCCATCCGGCCTCCCCGGGGAGCTGTTTTTT.

This sequence joins TRBV7-2 and TRBJ2-1; D may be TRBD2 (6 bases). V was pared by 3 bases and J by 6 bases, with 18 bases between. CDR1 is SGHTA, CDR2 FQGNSA, per germline. This CDR3 spans 16 amino acids. The CDR3 DNA reads as TGTGCCAGCAGCTTCTCCCCGGGACTCCAAGTCAATGAGCAGTTCTTC. Encoded protein: CASSFSPGLQVNEQFF.

V usage is TRBV30 and J usage is TRBJ2-7; TRBD1 or TRBD2 may be the D gene (5 bases each). The germline V and J ends were trimmed by 3 bases and 2 bases, with 17 bases remaining between them. Germline-derived CDR1 and CDR2 are GTSNPN and SVGIG (reference sequence). The CDR3 has 15 amino acids. The CDR3 is CAWRIRDLRTYEQYF. DNA of the CDR3: TGTGCCTGGAGGATACGGGACCTACGGACCTACGAGCAGTACTTC.

The chain joins TRBV5-4 to TRBJ2-5, with D perhaps assigned TRBD1 or TRBD2 (5 bases each). Germline assignment: CDR1 SGHNT and CDR2 YYREEE (reference sequence). Trimming cost V 0 bases and J 4 bases, with 13 bases left between them. CDR3 length: 15 amino acids. As DNA, the CDR3 is TGTGCCAGCAGCTTGGCCGACCCGGGGCGAGAGACCCAGTACTTC. It is translated as CASSLADPGRETQYF.